This TCR beta chain was captured by sequencing in a study of T cell responses to AZD1222 COVID-19 vaccine. Study-wide findings and caveats: Of the AZD1222 recipients, only five to seven were seropositive at baseline.

TCRdb's copy holds only in-frame clones and misses some; the assay was immunoSEQ multiplex PCR. The sample holds about 150,000 clones, roughly nine tenths seen once. J lost 8 bases, V lost 0 bases, and 15 bases had no gene match. This CDR3 region has 17 residues. Germline V CDR1 and CDR2: LGHDT, YNNKEL (reference sequence). As to this clone: Its antigen is not identified.

This sequence was found in an adult who received the AZD1222 COVID-19 vaccine. The sample in question was peripheral blood, obtained 28 days after the second AZD1222 dose. The rearrangement joins TRBV3-1 (or the pseudogene TRBV3-2) to TRBJ1-2, with 7 bases identical to TRBD1. This CDR3 reads CASSQDLLRDSAWGYTF. CDR3 DNA: TGTGCCAGCAGCCAAGATCTTCTTCGGGACAGTGCATGGGGCTACACCTTC.